A single sample is the source of the 29 T cell receptor beta chains below, sequenced in a study of beta chain features in type 1 diabetes. Study-wide findings and caveats: Moderately but significantly shorter TCRB CDR3s were found in Type 1 diabetes patients in all four CD4+ subsets.

These TCRs are of unknown antigen specificity. Investigators reverse transcribed all isolated RNA, so they sequenced expressed TCRB transcripts. This table comes from immunoSEQ multiplex PCR, and its TCRdb copy is limited to in-frame clones, with some not included. The data contain under 300,000 clones, 16% of them seen just once; the ten biggest clones take up less than 0.09%. Input material: naive CD4+ T cells from blood. The receptors shown here come from a man under 40 with type 1 diabetes.

This clone was recorded a few times. The genes are TRBV7-2 and TRBJ2-1, with 10 positions matching TRBD2. The CDR3 consists of 14 residues. CDR1 is SGHTA, CDR2 FQGNSA, per germline. With 4 bases clipped from V and 10 bases from J, the junction kept 7 bases outside the gene matches. CDR3 sequence: CASSSTLAGAEQFF. The CDR3 nucleotides read TGTGCCAGCAGCTCGACCCTAGCGGGAGCGGAGCAGTTCTTC.

This clone was picked up a small number of times. The V gene is TRBV28, the J gene TRBJ2-5; D could derive from TRBD1 or TRBD2 (6 bases each). Looked up from germline, CDR1 is MDHEN and CDR2 is SYDVKM. Trimming pared 5 bases from V and 4 bases from J, leaving 17 bases between. The CDR3 runs to 15 residues. The CDR3 sequence: CASSDQSGGGETQYF. CDR3 coding DNA: TGTGCCAGCAGTGATCAAAGCGGAGGGGGAGAGACCCAGTACTTC.

V is TRBV5-1 and J is TRBJ2-2; 7 bases match TRBD1. The trim removed 0 bases at V and 4 bases at J, leaving 0 bases unmatched. The CDR3 runs to 14 residues. CDR1 and CDR2 (germline): SGHRS, YFSETQ. CDR3 DNA sequence: TGCGCCAGCAGCTTGGGGACAGGCACCGGGGAGCTGTTTTTT. This gives the protein CASSLGTGTGELFF.

The chain joins TRBV20-1 to TRBJ2-2; D gene uncertain. The V and J ends lost 6 bases and 6 bases respectively, with 8 bases between them. The CDR3 totals 11 residues. In germline, CDR1 is DFQATT, CDR2 SNEGSKA (reference sequence). This CDR3 reads CSAKWSGELFF. The CDR3 DNA reads as TGCAGTGCCAAGTGGTCCGGGGAGCTGTTTTTT.

The genes are TRBV25-1 and TRBJ1-1; D possibly corresponds to TRBD1 (6 bases). The CDR3 is 13 residues long. CDR1 is MGHDK and CDR2 is SYGVNS in the germline V gene. V was pared by 8 bases and J by 0 bases, with 10 bases between. The CDR3 spells CASSGHLNTEAFF. The CDR3 bases are TGTGCCAGCTCGGGACACCTGAACACTGAAGCTTTCTTT.

This clone was detected a few times. V gene TRBV29-1 combines with J gene TRBJ2-2; perhaps TRBD1 as D (6 bases). The CDR3 totals 13 residues. Trimming cost V 7 bases and J 4 bases, with 13 bases left between them. Germline CDR1 reads SQVTM; CDR2 reads ANQGSEA. The CDR3 spells CSADRSLTGELFF. CDR3 DNA: TGCAGCGCCGACAGGTCACTCACCGGGGAGCTGTTTTTT.

The chain employs TRBV7-6 and TRBJ2-6; D might be TRBD1 or TRBD2, each matching 5 bases. The CDR3 spans 16 residues. The germline V gene encodes CDR1 SGHVS and CDR2 FNYEAQ. V shed 7 bases and J shed 2 bases, with 15 bases lying between them. The CDR3 is CASTNQMGAGANVLTF. Here the CDR3 DNA reads TGTGCCAGCACCAATCAGATGGGGGCTGGGGCCAACGTCCTGACTTTC.

The chain employs TRBV7-9 and TRBJ2-1; TRBD2 agrees at 7 bases. V lost 2 bases and J lost 2; bases outside the gene matches: 15. The CDR3 contains 19 residues. In germline, CDR1 is SEHNR, CDR2 FQNEAQ (reference sequence). CDR3: CASSLSPGWRETTYNEQFF. CDR3 DNA: TGTGCCAGCAGCTTAAGCCCAGGGTGGCGGGAGACTACCTACAATGAGCAGTTCTTC.

This chain uses TRBV7-9 with TRBJ1-4; D is ambiguous. V was pared by 1 base and J by 8 bases, with 14 bases between. CDR3 length equals 15 residues. Germline CDR1 SEHNR, CDR2 FQNEAQ (reference sequence). This chain's CDR3 is CASSLVRPKGEKLFF. CDR3 coding DNA: TGTGCCAGCAGCTTAGTTAGACCGAAGGGAGAAAAACTGTTTTTT.

V usage is TRBV4-1 and J usage is TRBJ1-5; D remains unclear. The germline V gene has CDR1 MGHRA and CDR2 YSYEKL. V was trimmed by 5 bases and J by 4 bases, leaving 12 bases between them. There are 14 residues in the CDR3. CDR3 nucleotides: TGCGCCAGCAGCGACCGGGCCAGAAATCAGCCCCAGCATTTT. It yields the protein CASSDRARNQPQHF.

This clone was counted a few times. The chain couples TRBV29-1 to TRBJ2-7; 11 positions match TRBD1. Germline-derived CDR1 and CDR2 are SQVTM and ANQGSEA. V lost 6 bases and J lost 3; bases outside the gene matches: 7. This CDR3 comprises 14 residues. DNA for the CDR3: TGCAGCGTGGCGAGGGGGACAGGGGGCTACGAGCAGTACTTC. It encodes CSVARGTGGYEQYF.

This clone was counted a few times. Other DNA sequences in this specimen translate into the identical CDR3. The rearrangement uses TRBV9 and TRBJ2-2; D is undetermined. V shed 0 bases and J shed 0 bases, with 6 bases lying between them. CDR3 length equals 15 residues. Germline V gives CDR1 SGDLS, CDR2 YYNGEE. This CDR3 reads CASSVASANTGELFF. CDR3 DNA sequence: TGTGCCAGCAGCGTAGCTTCGGCGAACACCGGGGAGCTGTTTTTT.

In its sample, this clone was seen a few times. The chain couples TRBV7-8 to TRBJ2-5, with 7 bases that match TRBD1. Germline lookup yields CDR1 SGHVS and CDR2 FQNEAQ. Trimming cost V 4 bases and J 5 bases; bases outside gene matches: 7. This CDR3 comprises 14 residues. The CDR3 DNA is TGTGCCAGCAGCTCGGGACAGCTAGAGGAGACCCAGTACTTC. It is translated as CASSSGQLEETQYF.

The rearrangement joins TRBV29-1 to TRBJ2-1, with D possibly matching TRBD2 (6 bases). The CDR3 sequence is 15 residues long. CDR1 and CDR2 (germline): SQVTM, ANQGSEA. Trimming removed 7 bases from V and 4 bases from J, with 20 bases in between. The CDR3 here is CSGQAPGTSYNEQFF. The CDR3, as DNA: TGCAGCGGGCAGGCACCGGGGACTTCGTACAATGAGCAGTTCTTC.

This clone has more than one count but fewer than ten. This chain links TRBV9 with TRBJ2-7; possible D gene TRBD2, 5 bases. Germline values: CDR1 SGDLS, CDR2 YYNGEE. The CDR3 is 13 residues long. V lost 0 bases and J lost 5, with 9 bases in between. CDR3 nucleotides: TGTGCCAGCAGCGTAGCCACTAGTAACGAGCAGTACTTC. It is translated as CASSVATSNEQYF. The complete variable domain, with remaining parts taken from reference TRBV9 and TRBJ2-7, reads DSGVTQTPKHLITATGQRVTLRCSPRSGDLSVYWYQQSLDQGLQFLIQYYNGEERAKGNILERFSAQQFPDLHSELNLSSLELGDSALYFCASSVATSNEQYFGPGTRLTVT.

This clone was seen more than once but under ten times. This chain connects TRBV10-3 to TRBJ2-7; D is possibly TRBD1 (6 bases). V gave up 7 bases and J gave up 3 bases, with 13 bases separating them. CDR3 length: 13 residues. CDR1 and CDR2 (germline): ENHRY, SYGVKD. The DNA of the CDR3 is TGTGCCATCACTGGACAGTCTGGCTACGAGCAGTACTTC. Amino acid sequence: CAITGQSGYEQYF.

The table lists this clone with a few counts. This chain links TRBV6-5 with TRBJ2-3, with D perhaps TRBD1 (5 bases). V was shortened by 8 bases and J by 6 bases, with 18 bases between the two germline ends. CDR3 size: 14 residues. Germline CDR1 is MNHEY and CDR2 is SVGAGI. CDR3 DNA sequence: TGTGCCAGCCGTCGCTCAGGGCGTCGGGATACGCAGTATTTT. Amino acid sequence: CASRRSGRRDTQYF.

The V gene is TRBV9, the J gene TRBJ2-7; maybe TRBD1 (5 bases). CDR1 SGDLS and CDR2 YYNGEE come from the germline V gene. V was pared by 1 base and J by 2 bases, with 10 bases between. The CDR3 has 14 amino acids. CDR3 amino acids: CASSVSRQTYEQYF. The CDR3 nucleotides are TGTGCCAGCAGCGTAAGTAGACAGACCTACGAGCAGTACTTC. Combining the CDR3 with reference TRBV9 and TRBJ2-7 gives the whole variable domain DSGVTQTPKHLITATGQRVTLRCSPRSGDLSVYWYQQSLDQGLQFLIQYYNGEERAKGNILERFSAQQFPDLHSELNLSSLELGDSALYFCASSVSRQTYEQYFGPGTRLTVT.

V and J are TRBV14 and TRBJ1-1; D is uncertain. CDR3 length equals 11 residues. Germline V CDR1 and CDR2: SGHDN, FVKESK. The V end was cut by 3 bases, the J end by 6 bases, with 5 bases between. CDR3 region: CASSHVAEAFF. DNA of the CDR3: TGTGCCAGCAGCCACGTGGCTGAAGCTTTCTTT.

In this sample, this clone turned up a few times. In DNA form, the CDR3 reads TGTGCCAGCAGCTTGCGGGAGCCGACAGATACGCAGTATTTT. Protein sequence: CASSLREPTDTQYF. This chain joins TRBV7-2 and TRBJ2-3, with 7 positions matching TRBD2. Trimming at V came to 3 bases and at J to 3 bases, leaving 3 bases not matched to a gene. From germline, CDR1 is SGHTA and CDR2 FQGNSA. The CDR3 is 14 amino acids.

This clone was observed a handful of times. The chain uses TRBV19 and TRBJ2-1; TRBD2 might be the D (6 bases). Per the germline V gene, CDR1 is LNHDA and CDR2 is SQIVND (reference sequence). This CDR3 region has 15 residues. V was cut by 6 bases and J by 0 bases, with 12 bases left in between. For the CDR3, the DNA is TGTGCCAGTAGATTAGGAGGGAGCTCCTACAATGAGCAGTTCTTC. Translation: CASRLGGSSYNEQFF.

This clone occurred a few times. The genes are TRBV2 and TRBJ1-3; possibly TRBD1 for D (5 bases). The V end lost 7 bases, the J end lost 0 bases, and 13 bases lay between the germline ends. The CDR3 runs 15 residues. Germline V gene data show CDR1 as SNHLY and CDR2 as FYNNEI. The CDR3, as DNA: TGTGCCAGCATCAAAGGGGCCTTCTCTGGAAACACCATATATTTT. Its translation: CASIKGAFSGNTIYF. The full variable domain, rest sourced from reference TRBV2 and TRBJ1-3, is EPEVTQTPSHQVTQMGQEVILRCVPISNHLYFYWYRQILGQKVEFLVSFYNNEISEKSEIFDDQFSVERPDGSNFTLKIRSTKLEDSAMYFCASIKGAFSGNTIYFGEGSWLTVV.

This clone was seen a few times. The V call is TRBV5-1, the J call TRBJ2-5; a weak D match, TRBD1 (6 bases). Germline V lookup: CDR1 SGHRS, CDR2 YFSETQ. V was clipped by 3 bases and J by 1 base, with 13 bases between them. The CDR3 length is 15 residues. For the CDR3, the DNA is TGCGCCAGCAGCTCCAGGGGAGAATCCCAAGAGACCCAGTACTTC. Residues: CASSSRGESQETQYF. Looking up the rest from reference TRBV5-1 and TRBJ2-5 gives the full variable domain: KAGVTQTPRYLIKTRGQQVTLSCSPISGHRSVSWYQQTPGQGLQFLFEYFSETQRNKGNFPGRFSGRQFSNSRSEMNVSTLELGDSALYLCASSSRGESQETQYFGPGTRLLVL.

CDR3 amino acids: CASSLNGGTGGYEQYF. CDR3 nucleotides: TGTGCCAGCAGCTTAAACGGTGGTACAGGGGGCTACGAGCAGTACTTC. This chain uses TRBV7-2 with TRBJ2-7; 8 bases map to TRBD1. Germline lookup yields CDR1 SGHTA and CDR2 FQGNSA. There are 16 residues in the CDR3. V gave up 2 bases and J gave up 3 bases; unmatched junction bases: 9.

The CDR3 bases are TGTGCCTGTAGCAGGGGAACGAACACTGAAGCTTTCTTT. Translating it yields CACSRGTNTEAFF. The rearrangement joins TRBV30 to TRBJ1-1; TRBD1 is a possible D gene (6 bases). Germline V gives CDR1 GTSNPN, CDR2 SVGIG (reference sequence). This CDR3 spans 13 amino acids. Between the trimmed V and J ends, which lost 6 bases and 1 base, there was a span of 12 bases.

This clone was observed a handful of times. This chain joins TRBV28 and TRBJ2-7; a possible D gene is TRBD2 (5 bases). From germline, CDR1 is MDHEN and CDR2 SYDVKM. The CDR3 contains 15 residues. V was pared by 3 bases and J by 3 bases, with 15 bases between. CDR3 region: CASSFLLDGIYEQYF. CDR3 bases: TGTGCCAGCAGTTTCCTCCTGGACGGGATCTACGAGCAGTACTTC.

The V and J genes are TRBV5-1 and TRBJ2-3; TRBD2 aligns across 7 bases. Per germline, CDR1 SGHRS and CDR2 YFSETQ. V dropped 4 bases and J dropped 5; count of bases not matched to a gene: 10. The CDR3 has 15 amino acids. DNA of the CDR3: TGCGCCAGCAGCCCGGACGGGAGGCAGATAGATACGCAGTATTTT. Its translation: CASSPDGRQIDTQYF.

In this sample, this clone turned up a few times. This chain connects TRBV5-4 to TRBJ2-5; no firm D call. CDR1 SGHNT and CDR2 YYREEE come from the germline V gene (reference sequence). The CDR3 spans 11 residues. The V end was cut by 4 bases, the J end by 5 bases, with 6 bases between. The CDR3 DNA sequence: TGTGCCAGCAGCCTGGCCGAGACCCAGTACTTC. Its translation: CASSLAETQYF. Full variable domain (rest looked up from reference TRBV5-4 and TRBJ2-5): ETGVTQSPTHLIKTRGQQVTLRCSSQSGHNTVSWYQQALGQGPQFIFQYYREEENGRGNFPPRFSGLQFPNYSSELNVNALELDDSALYLCASSLAETQYFGPGTRLLVL.

In its sample, this clone was seen a few times. This sequence joins TRBV29-1 and TRBJ2-1; 10 nucleotides agree with TRBD2. The V segment lost 7 bases and the J segment 3 bases; nucleotides outside the gene matches: 6. Looked up from germline, CDR1 is SQVTM and CDR2 is ANQGSEA. The CDR3 is made up of 14 amino acids. The DNA for the CDR3 is TGCAGCGCAAGTAGCGGGAGGATCTACAATGAGCAGTTCTTC. Translation gives CSASSGRIYNEQFF.